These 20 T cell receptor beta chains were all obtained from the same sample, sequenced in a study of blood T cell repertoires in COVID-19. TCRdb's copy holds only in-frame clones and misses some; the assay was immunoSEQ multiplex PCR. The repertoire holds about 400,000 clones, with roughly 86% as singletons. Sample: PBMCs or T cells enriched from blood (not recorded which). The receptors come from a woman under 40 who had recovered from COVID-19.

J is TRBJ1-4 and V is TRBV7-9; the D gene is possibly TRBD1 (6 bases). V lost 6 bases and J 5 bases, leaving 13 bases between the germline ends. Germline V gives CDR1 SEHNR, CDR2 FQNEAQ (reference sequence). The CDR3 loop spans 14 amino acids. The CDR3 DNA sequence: TGTGCCAGCAGGCATAGGGACAAGAATGAAAAACTGTTTTTT. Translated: CASRHRDKNEKLFF.

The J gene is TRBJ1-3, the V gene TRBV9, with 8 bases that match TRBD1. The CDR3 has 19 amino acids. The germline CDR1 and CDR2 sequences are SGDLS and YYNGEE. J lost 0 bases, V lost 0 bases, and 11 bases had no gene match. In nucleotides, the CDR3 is TGTGCCAGCAGCGTAGCACCGGGACAGGCGACGTTCTCTGGAAACACCATATATTTT. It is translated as CASSVAPGQATFSGNTIYF.

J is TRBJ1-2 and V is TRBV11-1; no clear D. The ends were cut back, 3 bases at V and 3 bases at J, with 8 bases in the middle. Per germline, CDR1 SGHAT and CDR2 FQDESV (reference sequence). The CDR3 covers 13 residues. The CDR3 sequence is CASSLSQYYGYTF. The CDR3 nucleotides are TGTGCCAGCAGCTTGAGCCAATACTATGGCTACACCTTC.

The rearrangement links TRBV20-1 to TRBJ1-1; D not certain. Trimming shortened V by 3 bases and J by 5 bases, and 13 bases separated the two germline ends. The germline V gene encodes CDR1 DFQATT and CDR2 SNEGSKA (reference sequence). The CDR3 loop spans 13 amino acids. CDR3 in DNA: TGCAGTGCTAGTTTCCGTTACTTGACTGAAGCTTTCTTT. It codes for CSASFRYLTEAFF.

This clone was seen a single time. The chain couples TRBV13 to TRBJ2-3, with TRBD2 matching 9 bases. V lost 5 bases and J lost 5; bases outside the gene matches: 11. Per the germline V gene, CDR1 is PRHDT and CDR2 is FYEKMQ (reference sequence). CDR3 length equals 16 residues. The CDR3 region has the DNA TGTGCCAGCAGCCTCGGGACTAGCTGGGGTGGAGATACGCAGTATTTT. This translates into CASSLGTSWGGDTQYF.

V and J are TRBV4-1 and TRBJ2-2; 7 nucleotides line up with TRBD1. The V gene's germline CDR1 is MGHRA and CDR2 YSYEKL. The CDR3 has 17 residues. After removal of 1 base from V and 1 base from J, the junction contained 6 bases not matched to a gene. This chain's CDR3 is CASSQAGQGVNTGELFF. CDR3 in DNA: TGCGCCAGCAGCCAAGCGGGGCAGGGGGTGAACACCGGGGAGCTGTTTTTT.

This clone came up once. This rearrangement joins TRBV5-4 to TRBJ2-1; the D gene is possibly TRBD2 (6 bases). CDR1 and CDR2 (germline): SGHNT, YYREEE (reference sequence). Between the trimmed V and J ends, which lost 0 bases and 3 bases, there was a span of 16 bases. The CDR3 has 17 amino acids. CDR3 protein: CASSLGVGGTVYNEQFF. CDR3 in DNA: TGTGCCAGCAGCTTGGGGGTCGGAGGGACTGTCTACAATGAGCAGTTCTTC.

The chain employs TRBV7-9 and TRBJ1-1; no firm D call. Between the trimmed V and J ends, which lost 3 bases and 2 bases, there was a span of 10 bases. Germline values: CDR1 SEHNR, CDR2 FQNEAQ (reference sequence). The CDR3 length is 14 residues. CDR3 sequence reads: CASSLRQVNTEAFF. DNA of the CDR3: TGTGCCAGCAGCTTGCGTCAGGTAAACACTGAAGCTTTCTTT.

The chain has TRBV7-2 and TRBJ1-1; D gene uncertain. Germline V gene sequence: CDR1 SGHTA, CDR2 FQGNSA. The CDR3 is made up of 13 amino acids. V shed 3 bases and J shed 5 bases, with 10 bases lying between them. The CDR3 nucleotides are TGTGCCAGCAGCTTCCGGGGAAAAACTGAAGCTTTCTTT. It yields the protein CASSFRGKTEAFF. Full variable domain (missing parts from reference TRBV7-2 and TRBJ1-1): GAGVSQSPSNKVTEKGKDVELRCDPISGHTALYWYRQSLGQGLEFLIYFQGNSAPDKSGLPSDRFSAERTGGSVSTLTIQRTQQEDSAVYLCASSFRGKTEAFFGQGTRLTVV.

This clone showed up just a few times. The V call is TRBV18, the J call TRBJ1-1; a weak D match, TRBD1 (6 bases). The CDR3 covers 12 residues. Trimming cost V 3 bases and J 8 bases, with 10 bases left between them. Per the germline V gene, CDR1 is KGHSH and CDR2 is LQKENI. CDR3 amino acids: CASSPFGQEAFF. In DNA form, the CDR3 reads TGTGCCAGCTCACCCTTTGGACAGGAAGCTTTCTTT.

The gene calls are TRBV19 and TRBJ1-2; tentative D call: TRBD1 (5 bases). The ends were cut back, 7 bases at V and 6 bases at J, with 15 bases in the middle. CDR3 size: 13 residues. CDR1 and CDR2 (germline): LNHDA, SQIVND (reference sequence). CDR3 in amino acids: CASTSLGGNGYTF. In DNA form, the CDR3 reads TGTGCCAGTACCTCCTTGGGGGGGAATGGCTACACCTTC.

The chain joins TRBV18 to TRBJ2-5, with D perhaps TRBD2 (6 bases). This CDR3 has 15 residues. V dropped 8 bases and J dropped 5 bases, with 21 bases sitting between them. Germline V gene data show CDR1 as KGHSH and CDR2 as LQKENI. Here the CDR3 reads CASNMASGVGETQYF. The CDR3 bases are TGTGCCAGCAACATGGCATCGGGAGTTGGGGAGACCCAGTACTTC.

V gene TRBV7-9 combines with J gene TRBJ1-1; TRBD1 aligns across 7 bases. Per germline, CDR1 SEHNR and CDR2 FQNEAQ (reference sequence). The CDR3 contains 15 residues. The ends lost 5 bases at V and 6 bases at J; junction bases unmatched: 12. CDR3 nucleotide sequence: TGTGCCAGCAGCCGACGCAGGGGGGATCGGGCTGAAGCTTTCTTT. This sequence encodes CASSRRRGDRAEAFF.

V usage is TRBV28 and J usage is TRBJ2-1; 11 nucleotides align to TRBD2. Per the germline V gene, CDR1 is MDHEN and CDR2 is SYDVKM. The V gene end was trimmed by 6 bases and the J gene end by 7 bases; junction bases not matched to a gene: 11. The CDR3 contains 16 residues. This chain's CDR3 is CASRPLTSGSSNEQFF. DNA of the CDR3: TGTGCCAGCAGACCCTTAACTAGCGGGAGTAGTAATGAGCAGTTCTTC.

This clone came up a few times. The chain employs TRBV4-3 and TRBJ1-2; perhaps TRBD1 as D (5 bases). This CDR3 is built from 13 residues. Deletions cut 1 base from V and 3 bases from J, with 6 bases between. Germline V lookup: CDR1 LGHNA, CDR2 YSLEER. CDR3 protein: CASSQAGYYGYTF. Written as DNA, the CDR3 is TGCGCCAGCAGCCAAGCAGGGTACTATGGCTACACCTTC.

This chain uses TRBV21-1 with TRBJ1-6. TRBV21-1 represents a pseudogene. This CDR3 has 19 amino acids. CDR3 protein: CASSVLTRAACDSNSPLHF. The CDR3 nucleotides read TGTGCCAGCAGCGTACTGACGAGGGCGGCGTGCGATAGTAATTCACCCCTCCACTTT.

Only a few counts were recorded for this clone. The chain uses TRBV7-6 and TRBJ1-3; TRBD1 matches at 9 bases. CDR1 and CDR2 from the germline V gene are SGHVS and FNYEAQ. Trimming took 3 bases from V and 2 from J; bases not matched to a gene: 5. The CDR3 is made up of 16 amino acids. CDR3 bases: TGTGCCAGCAGCTTGGGACAGGGTTTGGCTGGAAACACCATATATTTT. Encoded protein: CASSLGQGLAGNTIYF.

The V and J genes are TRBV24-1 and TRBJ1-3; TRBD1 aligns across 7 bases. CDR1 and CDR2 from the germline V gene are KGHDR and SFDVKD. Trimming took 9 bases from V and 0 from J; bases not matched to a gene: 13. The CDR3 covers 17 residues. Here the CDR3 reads CATGVTQGPTSGNTIYF. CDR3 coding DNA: TGTGCCACCGGGGTTACACAGGGGCCCACCTCTGGAAACACCATATATTTT.

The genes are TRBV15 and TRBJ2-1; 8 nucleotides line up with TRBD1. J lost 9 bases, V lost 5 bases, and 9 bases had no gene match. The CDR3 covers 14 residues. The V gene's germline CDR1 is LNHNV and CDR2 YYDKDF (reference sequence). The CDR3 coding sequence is TGTGCCACCAGCCCCAGGGGGCAATTTGGTGAGCAGTTCTTC. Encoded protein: CATSPRGQFGEQFF.

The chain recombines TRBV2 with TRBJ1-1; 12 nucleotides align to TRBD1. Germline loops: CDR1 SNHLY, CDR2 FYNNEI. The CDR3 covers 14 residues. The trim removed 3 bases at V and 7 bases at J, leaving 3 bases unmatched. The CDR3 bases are TGTGCCAGCAGTGATGGGACAGGGGGCTTTGAAGCTTTCTTT. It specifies CASSDGTGGFEAFF.